Listed here are 18 T cell receptor beta chains from one sample, sequenced in a study of CD8+CD57+ T cells in acquired aplastic anemia. Researchers used genomic DNA as the template to profile TCR beta VDJ and CDR3. MiXCR, applied by TCRdb to the reads, yields one record per CDR3 protein. The repertoire includes fewer than 250,000 distinct CDR3 sequences, approximately 45% of them detected once, and less than 9% sits in the top ten. Sequencing involved patients with CD8+CD57+ cell expansion previously shown by flow cytometry. Sequenced: sorted CD4+, CD8+, or CD8+CD57+ T cells (not recorded which) from PBMCs. Receptor source: a human donor with aplastic anemia.

The V call is TRBV7-2, the J call TRBJ1-3; TRBD1 is a possible D gene (5 bases). The CDR3 extends over 15 amino acids. Trimming shortened V by 6 bases and J by 3 bases, and 15 bases separated the two germline ends. The germline V gene encodes CDR1 SGHTA and CDR2 FQGNSA. The CDR3 DNA sequence: TGTGCCAGCAGTTTTCCGGGACTATGTGGAAACACCATATATTTT. This sequence encodes CASSFPGLCGNTIYF.

The J gene is TRBJ1-5, the V gene TRBV2; TRBD1 matches 8 bases. Looked up from germline, CDR1 is SNHLY and CDR2 is FYNNEI. The trim removed 7 bases at V and 3 bases at J, leaving 2 bases unmatched. CDR3 size: 13 residues. CDR3 residues: CASNQGANQPQHF. CDR3 nucleotide sequence: TGTGCCAGCAATCAGGGGGCCAATCAGCCCCAGCATTTT.

This sequence joins TRBV11-2 and TRBJ1-5; D ambiguous. V lost 5 bases, J lost 7 bases, and 21 bases lay in between. The CDR3 runs 16 residues. Germline CDR1 reads SGHAT; CDR2 reads FQNNGV. Written as DNA, the CDR3 is TGTGCCAGCAGCCCGCAAGTTCGGAGGGCCTGGCAGCCCCAGCATTTT. Translation gives CASSPQVRRAWQPQHF.

The chain combines TRBV29-1 with TRBJ1-1, with TRBD1 as a possible D gene (5 bases). Per the germline V gene, CDR1 is SQVTM and CDR2 is ANQGSEA. V was trimmed by 6 bases and J by 4 bases, leaving 12 bases between them. This CDR3 is built from 12 residues. The CDR3 reads CSVRRRGTEAFF. CDR3 in DNA: TGCAGCGTCCGAAGGAGGGGCACTGAAGCTTTCTTT.

This clonotype was seen ten or more times. As DNA, the CDR3 is TGTGCCAGCAGCTTAGACAGGGTTAAGGTCGAGCAGTACTTC. This sequence encodes CASSLDRVKVEQYF. The chain recombines TRBV7-2 with TRBJ2-7; D might be TRBD1 (6 bases). The CDR3 runs 14 residues. The V and J ends lost 1 base and 6 bases respectively, with 13 bases between them. Germline V gene data show CDR1 as SGHTA and CDR2 as FQGNSA.

This clonotype was seen many times. The rearrangement uses TRBV9 and TRBJ1-2; D call uncertain. With 0 bases removed from V and 4 bases from J, the gap between germline ends came to 4 bases. CDR3 length: 12 residues. Germline V gene sequence: CDR1 SGDLS, CDR2 YYNGEE. CDR3 amino acids: CASSVGGYGYTF. The CDR3 DNA reads as TGTGCCAGCAGCGTAGGCGGCTATGGCTACACCTTC. Full variable domain (remainder filled in from reference TRBV9 and TRBJ1-2): DSGVTQTPKHLITATGQRVTLRCSPRSGDLSVYWYQQSLDQGLQFLIQYYNGEERAKGNILERFSAQQFPDLHSELNLSSLELGDSALYFCASSVGGYGYTFGSGTRLTVV.

This clonotype was observed many times. The V gene is TRBV5-6, the J gene TRBJ1-5; D possibly corresponds to TRBD1 (5 bases). This CDR3 spans 14 amino acids. Trimming took 2 bases from V and 5 from J, leaving 11 bases between them. Germline CDR1 SGHDT, CDR2 YYEEEE. CDR3 residues: CASSFVGDYQPQHF. CDR3 bases: TGTGCCAGCAGCTTTGTCGGGGACTATCAGCCCCAGCATTTT.

Remarks on this clonotype: A clone one base away is much larger, so this may be a read error. The chain uses TRBV7-2 and TRBJ1-2; a possible D gene is TRBD1 (5 bases). The CDR3 length is 17 residues. Germline V gene data show CDR1 as SGHTA and CDR2 as FQGNSA. The V gene lost 3 bases and the J gene lost 3 bases, with 20 bases spanning the gap. This chain's CDR3 is CASSFRGASLRDYGYTF. CDR3 bases: TGTGCCAGCAGCTTTCGAGGGGCGTCCCTACGGGACTATGGCTACACCTTC.

V gene TRBV20-1 combines with J gene TRBJ1-1, with TRBD1 matching over 7 bases. Germline V gene lookup returns CDR1 DFQATT and CDR2 SNEGSKA (reference sequence). CDR3 length equals 15 residues. Trimming took 6 bases from V and 6 from J; bases not matched to a gene: 16. CDR3 DNA: TGCAGTGCCTGGGCGACAGGGAATTCTGGCGCTGAAGCTTTCTTT. As protein: CSAWATGNSGAEAFF.

This clonotype came up a few times. This chain joins TRBV12-3 or TRBV12-4 and TRBJ1-2, with 7 positions matching TRBD1. J lost 4 bases, V lost 7 bases, and 12 bases had no gene match. This CDR3 has 15 residues. The chain's CDR3 is CASTLAGQNVYGYTF. The DNA of the CDR3 is TGTGCCAGCACCTTGGCGGGACAGAACGTCTATGGCTACACCTTC.

This clonotype was observed at least ten times. The V and J genes are TRBV20-1 and TRBJ2-2; D is ambiguous. The CDR3 sequence is 16 residues long. Trimming stripped 1 base from V and 3 bases from J, with 15 bases between. Germline loops: CDR1 DFQATT, CDR2 SNEGSKA (reference sequence). The CDR3 is CSARGAEHPDTGELFF. CDR3 DNA: TGCAGTGCTAGAGGAGCCGAACACCCAGACACCGGGGAGCTGTTTTTT.

This clonotype was picked up many times. The J gene is TRBJ1-1, the V gene TRBV20-1; D remains ambiguous. Per germline, CDR1 DFQATT and CDR2 SNEGSKA (reference sequence). V was shortened by 6 bases and J by 1 base, with 6 bases between the two germline ends. The CDR3 consists of 11 residues. CDR3: CSAPENTEAFF. The CDR3 DNA reads TGCAGTGCCCCAGAGAACACTGAAGCTTTCTTT.

About this clonotype: Germline is not matched at one junction end, which may reflect a read error. The rearrangement links TRBV2 to TRBJ2-5; 11 nucleotides match TRBD2. This CDR3 region has 16 residues. Germline CDR1 reads SNHLY; CDR2 reads FYNNEI. The chain's CDR3 is CASNRGSGRAQETQYF. The CDR3 nucleotides are TGTGCCAGCAACAGGGGTAGCGGGAGGGCCCAAGAGACTCAGTACTTC.

At least ten counts were recorded for this clonotype. The V and J genes are TRBV7-9 and TRBJ2-7; D gene uncertain. Trimming cost V 1 base and J 6 bases, with 7 bases left between them. This CDR3 region has 12 residues. CDR1 and CDR2 (germline): SEHNR, FQNEAQ (reference sequence). In DNA form, the CDR3 reads TGTGCCAGCAGCTTAGTAGTTTCCGAGCAGTACTTC. Translating gives CASSLVVSEQYF.

In its sample, this clonotype was seen many times. The chain couples TRBV10-1 to TRBJ2-3; TRBD1 might be the D (5 bases). V lost 6 bases and J lost 2, with 9 bases in between. The CDR3 consists of 13 residues. Germline V gives CDR1 WNHNN, CDR2 SYGVQD (reference sequence). CDR3 residues: CASRDKTTDTQYF. CDR3 coding DNA: TGCGCCAGCAGGGACAAAACCACAGATACGCAGTATTTT.

This clonotype was counted ten times or more. The V and J genes are TRBV4-1 and TRBJ1-1, with TRBD1 identical over 7 bases. The CDR3 contains 15 residues. The ends lost 0 bases at V and 3 bases at J; junction bases unmatched: 4. CDR1 MGHRA and CDR2 YSYEKL come from the germline V gene. CDR3 in amino acids: CASSQDKGQYTEAFF. DNA of the CDR3: TGCGCCAGCAGCCAAGATAAGGGACAGTACACTGAAGCTTTCTTT.

This clonotype was recorded at least ten times. This chain links TRBV20-1 with TRBJ1-2, with D maybe TRBD1 (5 bases). CDR1 is DFQATT, CDR2 SNEGSKA, per germline (reference sequence). This CDR3 comprises 12 residues. V was trimmed by 6 bases and J by 5 bases, leaving 13 bases between them. CDR3 coding DNA: TGCAGTGCCGTAGAGGCAGGGTATGGCTACACCTTC. Amino acid sequence: CSAVEAGYGYTF.

Comments on this clonotype: Germline and junction disagree at one end, which may indicate a read error. This chain's CDR3 is CASSGTGGRQFF. The CDR3 DNA is TGTGCTAGCAGCGGGACGGGGGGCCGGCAGTTCTTC. The V gene is TRBV9, the J gene TRBJ2-1, with D maybe TRBD2 (7 bases). The CDR3 extends over 12 amino acids. Per the germline V gene, CDR1 is SGDLS and CDR2 is YYNGEE.